Ten or more counts support the clone carrying this T cell receptor beta chain. Each TCR cDNA library carried sample-specific barcodes on both ends. One entry per CDR3 protein results from TCRdb running MiXCR on the 5' RACE reads. The data show 300,000 to 450,000 distinct CDR3 sequences, about 28% seen once. The CDR3 is made up of 15 amino acids. Looked up from germline, CDR1 is SGHRS and CDR2 is YFSETQ. J lost 4 bases, V lost 0 bases, and 2 bases had no gene match. This record belongs to a study of identical twins' blood T cells. On the study more broadly: Some 52 million reads came from about 12 libraries, six alpha, six beta.

The rearrangement links TRBV5-1 to TRBJ2-1; 9 nucleotides match TRBD2. This receptor was identified in a woman aged 18 to 50 in good health. The sample consisted of PBMCs. The CDR3 region is CASSLGLADYNEQFF. The CDR3 coding sequence is TGCGCCAGCAGCTTGGGACTAGCGGATTACAATGAGCAGTTCTTC.